Listed below are T cell receptor beta chains from one sample, sequenced in a study of cytotoxic CD8 clonotypes in ibrutinib-treated CLL. The data were produced by immunoSEQ multiplex PCR, yet TCRdb's version contains in-frame clones alone and is incomplete. Among about 300,000 clones, 70% to 80% were seen once, and the ten largest hold around 5.1%. The sequenced sample was PBMCs, obtained at disease progression, from a patient treated with ibrutinib. Receptor source: a human donor with chronic lymphocytic leukemia. CDR3s include the opening cysteine and the closing phenylalanine or tryptophan. The order of the fields is D gene, clone size, J gene, V gene, CDR3 DNA, CDR3 protein. The D gene is left open where the match is weak. Some rows have no size entry. The others give once, few or many, or a class for an expanded clone.

>NA|NA|TRBJ2-3|TRBV11-2
TGTGCCAGCACCCAGGGGGATACGCAGTATTTT
CASTQGDTQYF
>NA|NA|TRBJ2-1|TRBV9
TGTGCCAGCAGCGTAGGCGGCCAGGGAAGCGGTGAGCAGTTCTTC
CASSVGGQGSGEQFF
>NA|NA|TRBJ1-2|TRBV9
TGTGCCAGCAGCCCGCCCCCCTATGGCTACACCTTC
CASSPPPYGYTF
>TRBD1|NA|TRBJ2-7|TRBV7-2
TGTGCCAGCAGCTTCGGGACAGGGGTCGACGAGCAGTACTTC
CASSFGTGVDEQYF
>TRBD1|NA|TRBJ2-5|TRBV18
TGTGCCAGCTCACCACCGTGGACAGGGGGCCCATTATCGGAGACCCAGTACTTC
CASSPPWTGGPLSETQYF
>NA|NA|TRBJ2-7|TRBV19
TGTGCCAGTAGTGAGGGGGTAACCTCCTACGAGCAGTACTTC
CASSEGVTSYEQYF
>TRBD1|NA|TRBJ1-5|TRBV4-1
TGCGCCAGCAGCCCAGGGGGCGGGCAGCCCCAGCATTTT
CASSPGGGQPQHF
>NA|once|TRBJ2-7|TRBV7-2
TGTGCCAGCAGCTTAGGAGACCTAATATCCTACGAGCAGTACTTC
CASSLGDLISYEQYF
>NA|NA|TRBJ2-7|TRBV23-1
TGCGCCAGCAGCTTCCAGGGGTACGAGCAGTACTTC
CASSFQGYEQYF
>TRBD2|NA|TRBJ2-5|TRBV5-1
TGCGCCAGCAGCCCAGGGACTAGCGGGCAAGAGACCCAGTACTTC
CASSPGTSGQETQYF
>TRBD2|NA|TRBJ2-3|TRBV9
TGTGCCAGCAGCCCCCGACTAGCAGCAGATACGCAGTATTTT
CASSPRLAADTQYF
>NA|NA|TRBJ2-4|TRBV6-5
TGTGCCAGCAGTTACTCTGGGCAGGGTGGAAACATTCAGTACTTC
CASSYSGQGGNIQYF
>NA|many|TRBJ2-2|TRBV4-1
TGCGCCAGCAGCCAAGATCCACAGGATGAGACCGGGGAGCTGTTTTTT
CASSQDPQDETGELFF
>NA|NA|TRBJ2-1|TRBV6-4
TGTGCCAGCAGTGACCGGGGTAGGGGGGGTGAGCAGTTCTTC
CASSDRGRGGEQFF
>NA|NA|TRBJ2-1|TRBV29-1
TGCAGCGTGGAAGGGGGGAAGGGGGCCTACAATGAGCAGTTCTTC
CSVEGGKGAYNEQFF
>NA|NA|TRBJ2-7|TRBV7-7
TGTGCCAGCAGCTTAGGGGAGCCCTACGAGCAGTACTTC
CASSLGEPYEQYF
>NA|few|TRBJ1-1|TRBV7-8
TGTGCCAGCAGCTTAGCTTTGGGGGGCCACGGAATAGTTTTCTTT
CASSLALGGHGIVFF
>NA|NA|TRBJ2-5|TRBV9
TGTGCCAGCAGCAAAACGACTAGTTTCCAAGAGACCCAGTACTTC
CASSKTTSFQETQYF
>TRBD2|NA|TRBJ2-7|TRBV7-2
TGTGCCAGCAGTTTTAGCGGGGGGGCCTACGAGCAGTACTTC
CASSFSGGAYEQYF
>TRBD1|few|TRBJ1-1|TRBV5-1
TGCGCCAGCAGTCCACTGAGGGGGCGAACTGAAGCTTTCTTT
CASSPLRGRTEAFF
>TRBD2|NA|TRBJ2-7|TRBV10-3
TGTGCCATCAGCGGGACTACCTTGTACGAGCAGTACTTC
CAISGTTLYEQYF
>TRBD1|NA|TRBJ2-2|TRBV19
TGTGCCAGTAGTTCGCCGACAGGGCTGAACACCGGGGAGCTGTTTTTT
CASSSPTGLNTGELFF
>NA|NA|TRBJ2-7|TRBV6-1
TGTGCCAGCAGTTGGACCTACGAGCAGTACTTC
CASSWTYEQYF
>NA|NA|TRBJ1-5|TRBV27
TGTGCCAGCAGTTTATTGGCAGGGGTTGTAGATCAGCCCCAGCATTTT
CASSLLAGVVDQPQHF
>NA|few|TRBJ2-2|TRBV27
TGTGCCAGCAGTTTCTCTAAAACCAACACCGGGGAGCTGTTTTTT
CASSFSKTNTGELFF
>NA|few|TRBJ2-7|TRBV6-5
TGTGCCAGCAGTTACTTAGCAACGGTGTACCCCTACGAGCAGTACTTC
CASSYLATVYPYEQYF
>NA|NA|TRBJ2-1|TRBV5-1
TGCGCCAGCAGCCGTGGGGGTGGGTACGACAATGAGCAGTTCTTC
CASSRGGGYDNEQFF
>TRBD1|NA|TRBJ1-5|TRBV18
TGTGCCAGCTCACCTTACAGGGGGTCCCATCAGCCCCAGCATTTT
CASSPYRGSHQPQHF
>NA|NA|TRBJ1-2|TRBV7-6
TGTGCCAGCAGCTCACCTCCGGGACCCCCGGAAGGCTACACCTTC
CASSSPPGPPEGYTF
>TRBD1|NA|TRBJ1-2|TRBV15
TGTGCCACCAGCAGAGATGGGACAGGGAACTATGGCTACACCTTC
CATSRDGTGNYGYTF
>NA|NA|TRBJ1-3|TRBV18
TGTGCCAGCTCATCCCTCAGTGCCAACTCTGGAAACACCATATATTTT
CASSSLSANSGNTIYF
>NA|NA|TRBJ1-1|TRBV4-1
TGCGCCAGCAGCCAAGGTGCTGGAATCGACACTGAAGCTTTCTTT
CASSQGAGIDTEAFF
>TRBD2|NA|TRBJ2-3|TRBV9
TGTGCCAGCAGCGCCCGGACTAGCGGCACAGATACGCAGTATTTT
CASSARTSGTDTQYF
>NA|NA|TRBJ2-1|TRBV2
TGTGCCAGCAGTGAGATCTTTTGGGAGCAGTTCTTC
CASSEIFWEQFF
>TRBD1|few|TRBJ1-6|TRBV10-3
TGTGCCATCAGTGATGGGACAGGTAGTTCACCCCTCCACTTT
CAISDGTGSSPLHF
>TRBD1|few|TRBJ1-2|TRBV5-1
TGCGCCAGCAGCTTGGAGGGGGCTAGGTATGGCTACACCTTC
CASSLEGARYGYTF
>NA|few|TRBJ2-5|TRBV5-4
TGTGCCAGCAGCTTGGAATCGGGAGCACAAGAGACCCAGTACTTC
CASSLESGAQETQYF
>TRBD1|NA|TRBJ1-4|TRBV4-1
TGCGCCAGCAGCCCCCCGGGACAGACTAATGAAAAACTGTTTTTT
CASSPPGQTNEKLFF
>TRBD1|NA|TRBJ2-5|TRBV14
TGTGCCAGCAGCCAACGAGACAGGGAAGAGACCCAGTACTTC
CASSQRDREETQYF
>NA|NA|TRBJ2-2|TRBV7-2
TGTGCCAGCAGCTTAATTTCGGGGGCCGGGGAGCTGTTTTTT
CASSLISGAGELFF
>TRBD1|NA|TRBJ1-6|TRBV2
TGTGCCAGCAGTGGGACAGGGGGCTCACCCCTCCACTTT
CASSGTGGSPLHF
>NA|NA|TRBJ1-1|TRBV27
TGTGCCAGCAGTTTATATCAGGGTGCCGAAGCTTTCTTT
CASSLYQGAEAFF
>NA|NA|TRBJ1-2|TRBV7-3
TGTGCCAGCAGCTTAACCGGTCGATCCGGCTACACCTTC
CASSLTGRSGYTF
>TRBD1|NA|TRBJ2-5|TRBV29-1
TGCAGCGTTTACAGGGGGGAGACCCAGTACTTC
CSVYRGETQYF
>NA|NA|TRBJ1-6|TRBV6-5
TGTGCCAGCAGCCCGGACGAACCGTATAATTCACCCCTCCACTTT
CASSPDEPYNSPLHF
>TRBD2|NA|TRBJ2-1|TRBV28
TGTGCCAGCAGTTTTGGACTAGCCAAATTAAATGAGCAGTTCTTC
CASSFGLAKLNEQFF